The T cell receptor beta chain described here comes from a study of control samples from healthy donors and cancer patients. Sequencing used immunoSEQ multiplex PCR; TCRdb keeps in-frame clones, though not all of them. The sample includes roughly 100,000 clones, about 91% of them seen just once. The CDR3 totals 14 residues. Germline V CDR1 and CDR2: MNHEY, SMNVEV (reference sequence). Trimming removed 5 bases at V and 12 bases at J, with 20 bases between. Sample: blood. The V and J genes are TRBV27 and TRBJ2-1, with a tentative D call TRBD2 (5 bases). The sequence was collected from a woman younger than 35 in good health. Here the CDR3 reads CASSPTQVEVGQFF. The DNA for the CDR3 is TGTGCCAGCAGTCCGACCCAGGTGGAGGTAGGGCAGTTCTTC.